This T cell receptor beta chain was captured in a study of a mutant IDH1 vaccine in newly diagnosed glioma. The wider study: Antecedent treatment encompassed radiotherapy, temozolomide, or their combination; the majority received both.

CDR1 KGHSH and CDR2 LQKENI come from the germline V gene. This CDR3 region has 13 residues. V was trimmed by 2 bases and J by 4 bases, leaving 8 bases between them. Profiled with immunoSEQ multiplex PCR; TCRdb holds only in-frame clones, not every one. The table includes tens of thousands of clones, around 86% detected once. Time point specified: week 47, end of study. Every vaccination contained 300 ug of the mutant IDH1 20-mer peptide and was paired with topical imiquimod. This clone has just one count. The antigen is undetermined. Sample: PBMCs, taken from a glioma patient whose treatment included an IDH1 peptide vaccine. The chain combines TRBV18 with TRBJ2-5; no definite D call. The clonotype comes from a man younger than 45 with glioma. The CDR3 DNA follows: TGTGCCAGCTCACCAGGGTTAGGAGAGACCCAGTACTTC. Its translation: CASSPGLGETQYF.